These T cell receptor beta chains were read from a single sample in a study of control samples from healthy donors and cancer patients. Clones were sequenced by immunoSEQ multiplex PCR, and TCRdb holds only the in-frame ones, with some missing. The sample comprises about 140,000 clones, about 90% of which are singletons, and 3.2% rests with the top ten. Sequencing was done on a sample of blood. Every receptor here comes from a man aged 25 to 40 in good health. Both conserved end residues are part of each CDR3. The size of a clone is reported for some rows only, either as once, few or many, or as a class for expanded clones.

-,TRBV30,CAWNPLGGADEKLFF
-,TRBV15,CATSRDRGVSYGYTF
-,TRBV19,CASSTAGVQYF
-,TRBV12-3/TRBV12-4,CASSFGRLEQYF
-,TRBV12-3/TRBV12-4,CASSSGHRYEQYF
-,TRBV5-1,CASSEGSRGEKLFF
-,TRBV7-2,CASSSGAFSYNEQFF
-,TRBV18,CASSPPPRTSGDDSGANVLTF
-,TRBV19,CASIRRRDLRYGYTF
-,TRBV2,CASSDGQIYSNQPQHF
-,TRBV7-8,CASSLAGATLEEKLFF
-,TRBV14,CASSQNFGTSGNTIYF
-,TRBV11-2,CASSLGASGNTIYF
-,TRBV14,CASSQDSLEAFF
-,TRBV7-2,CASRRLASVGELFF
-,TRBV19,CASSLGQGSEQYF
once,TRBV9,CASSPTLGNTQYF
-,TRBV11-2,CASSGGNTIYF
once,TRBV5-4,CASSLSSGNSPLHF
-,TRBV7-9,CASSEGRGKDGYTF
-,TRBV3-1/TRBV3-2,CASSQGRGHSYEQYF
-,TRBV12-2,CASRLARADDGYTF
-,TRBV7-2,CASSLWVGHGSYEQYF
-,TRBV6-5,CASSTGTGNEKLFF
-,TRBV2,CASSEAHRPLGNTGELFF
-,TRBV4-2,CASSHRPGGGTEAFF
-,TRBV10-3,CAISESWLAGDTQYF
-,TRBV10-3,CAISDMVVGELFF
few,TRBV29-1,CSAGTGKNTGELFF
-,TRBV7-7,CASSLGGDSRLNTEAFF
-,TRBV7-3,CASSPGGRAPDTQYF
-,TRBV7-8,CASSQRWARSNQPQHF
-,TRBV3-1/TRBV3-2,CASSPVGGLSSYNEQFF
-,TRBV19,CASRQGWEQYF
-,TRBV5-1,CASSSGTGDEKLFF
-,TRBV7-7,CASSLAGSSYNEQFF
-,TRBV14,CASSQDLLAGAYVNEQFF
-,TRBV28,CASGPLRDRGDEQYF
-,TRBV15,CATSRRGSVNYGYTF
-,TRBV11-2,CASSNIARQNTDTQYF
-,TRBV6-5,CASRGSTQTEAFF